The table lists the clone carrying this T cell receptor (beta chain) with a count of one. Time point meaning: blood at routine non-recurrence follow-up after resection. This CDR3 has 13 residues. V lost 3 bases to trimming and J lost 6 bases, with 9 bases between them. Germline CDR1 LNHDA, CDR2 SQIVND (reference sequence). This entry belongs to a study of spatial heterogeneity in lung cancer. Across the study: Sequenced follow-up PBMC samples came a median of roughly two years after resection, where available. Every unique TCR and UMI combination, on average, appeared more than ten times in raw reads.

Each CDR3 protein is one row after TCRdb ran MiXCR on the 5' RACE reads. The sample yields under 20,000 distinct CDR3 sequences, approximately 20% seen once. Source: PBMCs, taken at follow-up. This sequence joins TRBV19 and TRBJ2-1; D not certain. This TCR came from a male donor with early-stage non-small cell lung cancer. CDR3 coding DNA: TGTGCCAGTAGTATCAATGTCATCAATGAGCAGTTCTTC. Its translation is CASSINVINEQFF.